This paragraph covers one T cell receptor beta chain sequence. Its specificity is unknown. Separate from the roughly 720-subject first cohort was the roughly 130-subject validation cohort, to which the donors belonged. These data belong to a study of cytomegalovirus exposure and HLA in healthy donors. Study context: The approximately 680 first-cohort repertoires and the 100 to 150 validation repertoires shared the same platform, a later analysis reported.

Profiled with immunoSEQ multiplex PCR; TCRdb holds only in-frame clones, not every one. Of around 250,000 clones in the sample, roughly 90% were seen once. Study-wide results and caveats: In vitro assays verified that a few CMV-associated chains recognized CMV antigens specifically. The finding came from a later analysis; first-cohort TCR clusters tended to co-occur in the roughly 110 validation repertoires.

Looked up from germline, CDR1 is SQVTM and CDR2 is ANQGSEA. The CDR3 is 15 residues long. The V end lost 6 bases, the J end lost 1 base, and 13 bases lay between the germline ends. The sample consisted of PBMCs. The clonotype originates from a woman between 18 and 30 years old in good health and CMV-seronegative. This chain links TRBV29-1 with TRBJ2-6, with D perhaps matching TRBD2 (5 bases). CDR3 nucleotide sequence: TGCAGCGTCGGGGAAGGGCGTTCTGGGGCCAACGTCCTGACTTTC. It specifies CSVGEGRSGANVLTF.